These T cell receptor beta chains were read from a single sample in a study of metastatic and nonmetastatic thyroid tumors. TCRdb reprocessed the PCR reads via MiXCR. Of 20,000 to 25,000 clones in the sample, roughly 14% are singletons; the top ten hold around 19%. The sequencing input was blood. The receptors stem from a female donor with papillary thyroid cancer or a benign thyroid nodule (not recorded which). Some clones in this sample may be carry-over from other donors' samples. Both conserved end residues are part of each CDR3. Each record gives: clone size, V gene, CDR3 length, J gene, D gene, CDR3 DNA, CDR3 protein. A D gene is named only where the DNA matches it firmly. Not every row has a clone size; where given, it reads once, few, many or a size class.

>medium-sized|TRBV6-1|13|TRBJ1-6|-
TGTGCCAGCAGTCCCCCCGACCATTCACCCCTCCACTTT
CASSPPDHSPLHF
>medium-sized|TRBV28|17|TRBJ2-7|-
TGTGCCAGCAGTTCCCTTTGGGGGGACGAGGACCTTTACGAGCAGTACTTC
CASSSLWGDEDLYEQYF
>-|TRBV5-1|16|TRBJ2-7|TRBD1
TGCGCCAGCAGCTTGGCGAGGGCAGGGGGTTTTTACGAGCAGTACTTC
CASSLARAGGFYEQYF
>-|TRBV24-1|13|TRBJ2-7|-
TGCGCCACCAGTGGTTGGGACGGCTACGAGCAGTACTTC
CATSGWDGYEQYF
>-|TRBV20-1|16|TRBJ2-1|TRBD2
TGCAGTGCTAGTGCTAGCGGGGGAAGCTCCTACAATGAGCAGTTCTTC
CSASASGGSSYNEQFF
>many|TRBV11-2|14|TRBJ1-1|-
TGTGCCAGCAGCTTACTAAACATGAACACTGAAGCTTTCTTT
CASSLLNMNTEAFF
>many|TRBV7-9|14|TRBJ2-3|-
TGTGCCAGCAGCTCCGAAGATTCCCGCGTTACGCAGTATTTT
CASSSEDSRVTQYF
>many|TRBV7-2|14|TRBJ1-1|-
TGTGCCAGCAGCATGAGAAGGATGAACACTGAAGCTTTCTTT
CASSMRRMNTEAFF
>-|TRBV6-5|16|TRBJ2-2|-
TGTGCCAGCAGACCCGTAGCCGGGAGTGGCACCGGGGAGCTGTTTTTT
CASRPVAGSGTGELFF
>many|TRBV11-3|16|TRBJ2-3|TRBD2
TGTGCCAGCAGCCGGGGACTAGCGACTAGCACAGATACGCAGTATTTT
CASSRGLATSTDTQYF
>many|TRBV4-1|17|TRBJ2-1|TRBD2
TGCGCCAGCAGCCCCGCGGTCGGGAGGGCCGGCTACAATGAGCAGTTCTTC
CASSPAVGRAGYNEQFF
>-|TRBV10-3|13|TRBJ1-3|-
TGTGCCATCAGTGAGTCCCTGTTAAACACCATATATTTT
CAISESLLNTIYF
>many|TRBV20-1|18|TRBJ2-7|TRBD2
TGCAGTGCTAGAGACTTGGGGACTAGCGGCCTCAGCTCCTACGAGCAGTACTTC
CSARDLGTSGLSSYEQYF
>many|TRBV29-1|14|TRBJ1-3|-
TGCAGCGTTATAGTTTGGGAAACTGGAAACACCATATATTTT
CSVIVWETGNTIYF
>many|TRBV7-3|14|TRBJ1-2|-
TGTGCCAGCAGCCCCGCCGGGACTCTCTATGGCTACACCTTC
CASSPAGTLYGYTF
>medium-sized|TRBV27|15|TRBJ1-1|-
TGTGCCAGCAGTCTTGAAGGACGCCTGAACACTGAAGCTTTCTTT
CASSLEGRLNTEAFF
>-|TRBV28|14|TRBJ1-6|-
TGTGCCAGCAGTTGGGGCTCGGGGTCTTCACCCCTCCACTTT
CASSWGSGSSPLHF
>many|TRBV7-9|14|TRBJ2-7|-
TGTGCCAGCAGCCCCGGAGGGGGCCCCTACGAGCAGTACTTC
CASSPGGGPYEQYF
>many|TRBV4-3|15|TRBJ2-1|-
TGCGCCAGCAGCCTAACGACAGAATTCTACAATGAGCAGTTCTTC
CASSLTTEFYNEQFF
>many|TRBV7-8|14|TRBJ2-7|-
TGTGCCAGCAGCTTAGCCCCTACGGCCTCCGAGCAGTACTTC
CASSLAPTASEQYF
>few|TRBV6-1|13|TRBJ2-7|TRBD1
TGTGCCAGCAGCAGGGACAGAGTCTACGAGCAGTACTTC
CASSRDRVYEQYF
>-|TRBV12-3/TRBV12-4|15|TRBJ1-1|TRBD1
TGTGCCAGCAGTTTAACAGGGGTTGGGAACACTGAAGCTTTCTTT
CASSLTGVGNTEAFF
>many|TRBV5-4|17|TRBJ2-5|-
TGTGCCAGCAGCCCAAATTCACCACTAGCCCCCGAGAGGACCCAGTACTTC
CASSPNSPLAPERTQYF
>many|TRBV19|16|TRBJ2-4|TRBD1
TGTGCCAGTAGTACCCACAGGGGGCTGGCCAAAAACATTCAGTACTTC
CASSTHRGLAKNIQYF
>many|TRBV5-6|12|TRBJ1-2|-
TGTGCCAGCAGCTCCAGTAACTATGGCTACACCTTC
CASSSSNYGYTF
>many|TRBV20-1|12|TRBJ1-1|-
TGCAGTGCAAACCGGGAACACACTGAAGCTTTCTTT
CSANREHTEAFF
>-|TRBV25-1|16|TRBJ2-7|-
-
CACSARDTSGGLEQYF
>-|TRBV5-1|13|TRBJ2-3|TRBD1
TGCGCCAGTAAACAGGGGACCACAGATACGCAGTATTTT
CASKQGTTDTQYF
>many|TRBV11-2|13|TRBJ2-5|-
TGTGCCAGCAGCTTAGTTCAGGGCCAGACCCAGTACTTC
CASSLVQGQTQYF
>many|TRBV5-1|14|TRBJ1-1|-
TGCGCCAGCAGCTTATTCACTCTGAACACTGAAGCTTTCTTT
CASSLFTLNTEAFF
>-|TRBV12-3/TRBV12-4|14|TRBJ2-7|TRBD1
TGTGCCAGCAGTTTCGGGACAGGCCCCTACGAGCAGTACTTC
CASSFGTGPYEQYF
>few|TRBV6-1|14|TRBJ2-3|-
TGTGCCAGCAGTGATCGGGGGGGGACAGATATTCAGTATTTT
CASSDRGGTDIQYF
>few|TRBV6-1|14|TRBJ1-5|TRBD1
TGTGCCAGCAGTGACGACAGGGAGTGGCAGCCCCAGCATTTT
CASSDDREWQPQHF